A selection of T cell receptor beta chains follows, all from one sample in a study of memory CD4+ T cells and cytomegalovirus serostatus. TCRdb keeps only in-frame clones here, not all; method: immunoSEQ multiplex PCR. The sample contains roughly 53,000 clones, around three quarters of which appear only once. The specimen was memory CD4+ T cells from blood. Receptor source: an adult in good health and CMV-seronegative. The CDR3 runs from the conserved cysteine through the conserved F or W. The D gene is left open where the match is weak. Size tells how often a clone was seen (once, few, many) or the class of an expanded clone, and some rows leave it out.

V gene	clone size	D gene	J gene	CDR3 protein	CDR3 DNA
TRBV30	once	TRBD1	TRBJ1-2	CAFNRGQGYTF	TGTGCATTTAACAGGGGGCAAGGCTACACCTTC
TRBV6-1	.	.	TRBJ1-2	CATAGVEGYTF	TGTGCCACGGCAGGGGTCGAGGGCTACACCTTC
TRBV11-2	.	.	TRBJ2-7	CASSLAQLAYEQYF	TGTGCCAGCAGCTTAGCACAGCTAGCCTACGAGCAGTACTTC
TRBV5-6	medium-sized	TRBD2	TRBJ2-1	CASSLPGLASEQFF	TGTGCCAGCAGCTTACCGGGACTAGCCTCTGAGCAGTTCTTC
TRBV5-1	.	.	TRBJ1-1	CASSQGGTEAFF	TGCGCCAGCAGCCAAGGAGGCACTGAAGCTTTCTTT
TRBV28	.	.	TRBJ1-1	CASRGRNTEAFF	TGTGCCAGCAGGGGGAGGAACACTGAAGCTTTCTTT
TRBV6-1	.	TRBD1	TRBJ2-5	CASSEDRGLETQYF	TGTGCCAGCAGTGAAGACAGGGGGCTGGAGACCCAGTACTTC
TRBV5-6	medium-sized	TRBD1	TRBJ1-3	CASSVTGGFGNTIYF	TGTGCCAGCAGCGTGACAGGGGGCTTTGGAAACACCATATATTTT
TRBV6-1	.	.	TRBJ2-3	CASSEARARDTQYF	TGTGCCAGCAGTGAGGCCAGGGCGAGAGATACGCAGTATTTT
TRBV6-1	.	.	TRBJ1-2	CASRTVLNYGYTF	TGTGCCAGCCGGACAGTTTTAAACTATGGCTACACCTTC
TRBV7-2	.	.	TRBJ1-3	CASSLTPGLSGNTIYF	TGTGCCAGCAGCTTGACGCCGGGCCTCTCTGGAAACACCATATATTTT
TRBV28	few	.	TRBJ1-2	CASSPGDVNYGYTF	TGTGCCAGCAGTCCCGGGGACGTTAACTATGGCTACACCTTC
TRBV28	.	TRBD1	TRBJ2-7	CASTVGQGYEQYF	TGTGCCAGCACCGTGGGACAGGGCTACGAGCAGTACTTC
TRBV7-7	.	TRBD2	TRBJ2-1	CASSLDGGGLNNEQFF	TGTGCTAGCAGCTTAGATGGCGGGGGGCTAAACAATGAGCAGTTCTTC
TRBV11-3	.	.	TRBJ2-3	CASSRLGTDTQYF	TGTGCCAGCAGTCGCTTGGGCACAGATACGCAGTATTTT
TRBV30	.	.	TRBJ1-5	CAWGGGNNNQPQHF	TGTGCCTGGGGGGGCGGAAATAACAATCAGCCCCAGCATTTT
TRBV11-2	.	.	TRBJ2-7	CASSLDASFLTTTYEQYF	TGTGCCAGCAGCTTAGATGCGTCCTTTCTCACGACGACCTACGAGCAGTACTTC
TRBV27	.	TRBD1	TRBJ2-7	CASSSEGQAGYEQYF	TGTGCCAGCAGCTCTGAGGGACAGGCGGGTTACGAGCAGTACTTC
TRBV12-5	.	TRBD1	TRBJ2-2	CASGLTGANTGELFF	TGTGCTAGTGGTTTGACAGGGGCGAACACCGGGGAGCTGTTTTTT
TRBV10-3	.	.	TRBJ1-2	CAISKTDYGYTF	TGTGCCATCAGCAAGACGGATTATGGCTACACCTTC
TRBV4-2	.	.	TRBJ1-1	CASSQDRETEAFF	TGTGCCAGCAGCCAAGATAGGGAGACTGAAGCTTTCTTT
TRBV5-1	.	TRBD1	TRBJ1-1	CASSLGRDREAFF	TGCGCCAGCAGCTTGGGCCGGGACAGGGAAGCTTTCTTT
TRBV19	.	.	TRBJ1-1	CASSTVLNTEAFF	TGTGCCAGTAGTACGGTCTTGAACACTGAAGCTTTCTTT
TRBV7-2	.	.	TRBJ1-1	CASSIDTRNTEAFF	TGTGCCAGCAGCATTGACACGCGGAACACTGAAGCTTTCTTT
TRBV5-6	.	.	TRBJ2-7	CASSSRGPNEQYF	TGTGCCAGCAGCTCTCGCGGTCCCAATGAGCAGTACTTC
TRBV5-4	.	TRBD1	TRBJ2-5	CASSLMGQGAGQETQYF	TGTGCCAGCAGCTTGATGGGACAGGGGGCAGGACAAGAGACCCAGTACTTC
TRBV6-1	.	TRBD2	TRBJ2-5	CASGTSGAIRTQYF	TGTGCCAGCGGGACTAGCGGGGCTATTAGGACCCAGTACTTC
TRBV12-2	.	.	TRBJ2-5	CASRFDCQETQYF	TGTGCAAGTCGCTTTGACTGCCAAGAGACCCAGTACTTC
TRBV20-1	.	.	TRBJ1-4	CSAPSNKLFF	TGCAGTGCTCCTTCGAATAAACTGTTTTTT
TRBV5-4	.	TRBD1	TRBJ2-3	CASSLDVGTGYTDTQYF	TGTGCCAGCAGCTTGGATGTCGGGACAGGGTACACAGATACGCAGTATTTT
TRBV28	few	.	TRBJ1-4	CASSLVAGPFEKLFF	TGTGCCAGCAGTTTAGTCGCAGGCCCCTTTGAAAAACTGTTTTTT
TRBV14	.	.	TRBJ2-3	CASTHEHVCNRYTDTQYF	TGTGCCAGCACCCATGAACACGTCTGTAACAGGTACACAGATACGCAGTATTTT
TRBV4-3	.	.	TRBJ2-7	CASSQGRLSYEQYF	TGCGCCAGCAGCCAGGGACGCCTCTCCTACGAGCAGTACTTC
TRBV7-2	.	.	TRBJ2-2	CASKLLWGELFF	TGTGCCAGCAAACTCCTCTGGGGGGAGCTGTTTTTT
TRBV11-3	.	TRBD1	TRBJ1-3	CASSSGQGANTIYF	TGTGCCAGCAGCTCGGGACAGGGGGCAAACACCATATATTTT
TRBV9	.	.	TRBJ1-2	CASSVAPNYGYTF	TGTGCCAGCAGCGTGGCCCCCAACTATGGCTACACCTTC
TRBV4-1	.	TRBD2	TRBJ2-7	CASSQWRGEVQYF	TGCGCCAGCAGCCAGTGGCGGGGGGAGGTGCAGTACTTC
TRBV5-1	.	.	TRBJ1-2	CASSYYRDSGYTF	TGCGCCAGCAGTTACTACAGGGATTCGGGCTACACCTTC
TRBV29-1	.	.	TRBJ1-2	CSVVDSANYGYTF	TGCAGCGTTGTGGACAGTGCTAACTATGGCTACACCTTC
TRBV30	few	.	TRBJ1-5	CAWGDLDQPQHF	TGTGCCTGGGGAGACTTGGATCAGCCCCAGCATTTT